This T cell receptor beta chain is from a study of shared clonotypes between healthy human individuals. Looking at the study overall: Used for every donor were three CD4 naive, three CD4 memory, two CD8 naive and one CD8 memory plate.

Note on this clone: No antigen is known for it.

Selected positively for CCR7 and CD45RO-negative, naive CD8 cells excluded terminally differentiated effector memory CD45RA+ cells. Assay: immunoSEQ multiplex PCR; the TCRdb copy retains only in-frame clones and omits some. The data hold nearly 2 million clones, with approximately 95% observed a single time. V shed 0 bases and J shed 3 bases, with 13 bases lying between them. The CDR3 spans 16 residues. CDR1 is SGDLS and CDR2 is YYNGEE in the germline V gene. Study results and caveats: Several donors held about 4.5% of naive CD4 clonotypes in common.

This clonotype originated in a man younger than 30 in good health. Specimen: naive CD8+ T cells sorted from blood. The genes are TRBV9 and TRBJ2-1; perhaps TRBD2 as D (7 bases). The CDR3 DNA reads TGTGCCAGCAGCGTAGATAGGGGGGGCGGCTACAATGAGCAGTTCTTC. It translates to CASSVDRGGGYNEQFF.